The 32 T cell receptor beta chains reported below all come from one sample, sequenced in a study of cytomegalovirus exposure and HLA in healthy donors. 13 Jbeta primers and 60 Vbeta primers were used for the PCR. Repertoires were generated with immunoSEQ multiplex PCR, while TCRdb's copy carries only in-frame clones and drops some. The profile shows roughly 150,000 clones, approximately 80% of them singletons. Sequences were obtained from PBMCs. Receptors originate from a male donor in good health and CMV-seronegative.

The V gene is TRBV10-2, the J gene TRBJ2-5; TRBD2 matches 9 bases. The CDR3 spans 16 residues. Germline CDR1 is WSHSY and CDR2 is SAAADI. V shed 7 bases and J 2 bases; nucleotides not matched to a gene: 11. The CDR3 DNA reads TGCGCCAGCAAGGCTAGCGGGGTTGGAGATCAAGAGACCCAGTACTTC. Protein sequence: CASKASGVGDQETQYF.

Only a few counts were recorded for this clone. V is TRBV2 and J is TRBJ2-1, with 11 bases aligning to TRBD2. This CDR3 is built from 15 residues. Looked up from germline, CDR1 is SNHLY and CDR2 is FYNNEI. J was trimmed by 7 bases and V by 2 bases; bases with no gene match: 4. The CDR3 DNA reads as TGTGCCAGCAGTGAACGTCTAGCGGGGGGAAATGAGCAGTTCTTC. It encodes CASSERLAGGNEQFF.

The V gene is TRBV21-1, the J gene TRBJ1-2; the table's TRBD1 call for D was not verified on the DNA. TRBV21-1 is a documented pseudogene. The length of the CDR3 is 16 residues. The CDR3 sequence: CASSACFSIRGGGYTF. For the CDR3, the DNA is TGTGCCAGCAGCGCTTGCTTCTCAATCAGAGGGGGTGGCTACACCTTC.

CDR3 residues: CASSLGLAGRETQYF. DNA of the CDR3: TGCGCCAGCAGCTTGGGACTAGCGGGACGGGAGACCCAGTACTTC. The genes are TRBV5-1 and TRBJ2-5, with 11 bases that match TRBD2. Trimming cost V 0 bases and J 5 bases; bases outside gene matches: 3. There are 15 residues in the CDR3. Per germline, CDR1 SGHRS and CDR2 YFSETQ. Supplemented by reference TRBV5-1 and TRBJ2-5, the full variable domain reads KAGVTQTPRYLIKTRGQQVTLSCSPISGHRSVSWYQQTPGQGLQFLFEYFSETQRNKGNFPGRFSGRQFSNSRSEMNVSTLELGDSALYLCASSLGLAGRETQYFGPGTRLLVL.

This clone showed up just once. The CDR3 loop reads CASSYVAQGGYNEQFF. CDR3 bases: TGTGCCAGCAGTTACGTTGCACAGGGTGGCTACAATGAGCAGTTCTTC. The chain links TRBV6-6 to TRBJ2-1; a possible D gene is TRBD1 (6 bases). The CDR3 is made up of 16 amino acids. V gave up 2 bases and J gave up 3 bases, with 14 bases separating them. Germline V gene data show CDR1 as MNHNY and CDR2 as SVGAGI (reference sequence).

This chain uses TRBV19 with TRBJ1-3; D not certain. CDR3 length equals 17 residues. Trimming removed 1 base from V and 0 bases from J, with 13 bases in between. The germline V gene encodes CDR1 LNHDA and CDR2 SQIVND (reference sequence). CDR3 nucleotides: TGTGCCAGTAGTATAGCCGGCCCCGCTAGCTCTGGAAACACCATATATTTT. Translating gives CASSIAGPASSGNTIYF.

This chain uses TRBV6-5 with TRBJ2-3; D gene ambiguous. CDR1 MNHEY and CDR2 SVGAGI come from the germline V gene. Deletions cut 4 bases from V and 4 bases from J, with 3 bases between. The CDR3 has 11 residues. The CDR3 reads CASSFADTQYF. The CDR3 DNA reads TGTGCCAGCAGTTTCGCAGATACGCAGTATTTT.

This chain uses TRBV7-2 with TRBJ2-7, with 11 positions matching TRBD2. V lost 5 bases to trimming and J lost 3 bases; unmatched junction nucleotides: 6. CDR3 length: 15 amino acids. The V gene's germline CDR1 is SGHTA and CDR2 FQGNSA. The CDR3 here is CASSRGLAESYEQYF. The CDR3 DNA is TGTGCCAGCAGCCGGGGACTAGCGGAAAGCTACGAGCAGTACTTC.

This clone occurred a few times. This rearrangement joins TRBV9 to TRBJ2-5; 10 positions match TRBD2. V was clipped by 0 bases and J by 1 base; unmatched bases: 6. This CDR3 region has 17 residues. Germline assignment: CDR1 SGDLS and CDR2 YYNGEE. The CDR3 bases are TGTGCCAGCAGCGTAGCGGGTAGCGGGGGGACCCAAGAGACCCAGTACTTC. It codes for CASSVAGSGGTQETQYF.

The chain couples TRBV30 to TRBJ2-1; 8 bases match TRBD2. Germline values: CDR1 GTSNPN, CDR2 SVGIG (reference sequence). The CDR3 runs 15 residues. The V and J ends lost 4 bases and 3 bases, in that order; junction bases with no gene match: 8. DNA for the CDR3: TGTGCCTGGACCCTCAAGCGGGAGCTCTACAATGAGCAGTTCTTC. Encoded protein: CAWTLKRELYNEQFF.

The J gene is TRBJ2-5, the V gene TRBV10-1; tentatively, D is TRBD2 (6 bases). Trimming left V 4 bases short and J 4 bases short, with 13 bases between. The CDR3 covers 14 residues. CDR1 WNHNN and CDR2 SYGVQD come from the germline V gene (reference sequence). CDR3 region: CASSVGGGVETQYF. In nucleotides, the CDR3 is TGCGCCAGCAGTGTTGGGGGAGGAGTAGAGACCCAGTACTTC.

CDR3 coding DNA: TGTGCCAGCAGCAGAGGACTAGTTCGAGAGACCCAGTACTTC. Protein product: CASSRGLVRETQYF. The chain employs TRBV7-8 and TRBJ2-5; 7 bases align to TRBD2. J gave up 4 bases and V 5 bases, and 7 bases lay outside the gene matches. CDR1 is SGHVS and CDR2 is FQNEAQ in the germline V gene. This CDR3 spans 14 amino acids.

The chain uses TRBV7-9 and TRBJ2-3; no clear D. The length of the CDR3 is 12 residues. V dropped 6 bases and J dropped 2 bases, with 6 bases sitting between them. Germline-derived CDR1 and CDR2 are SEHNR and FQNEAQ (reference sequence). CDR3 loop: CASRLYTDTQYF. The CDR3 DNA reads TGTGCCAGCAGACTCTACACAGATACGCAGTATTTT.

The V gene is TRBV15, the J gene TRBJ2-7; possibly TRBD1 for D (7 bases). The CDR3 spans 15 residues. V gave up 0 bases and J gave up 2 bases, with 11 bases separating them. CDR1 is LNHNV, CDR2 YYDKDF, per germline (reference sequence). The chain's CDR3 is CATSRDRRGAYEQYF. As DNA, the CDR3 is TGTGCCACCAGCAGAGATCGCAGGGGGGCCTACGAGCAGTACTTC. Full variable domain (outside the CDR3, taken from reference TRBV15 and TRBJ2-7): DAMVIQNPRYQVTQFGKPVTLSCSQTLNHNVMYWYQQKSSQAPKLLFHYYDKDFNNEADTPDNFQSRRPNTSFCFLDIRSPGLGDTAMYLCATSRDRRGAYEQYFGPGTRLTVT.

This sequence joins TRBV27 and TRBJ1-5; TRBD1 matches 9 bases. Germline V gene data show CDR1 as MNHEY and CDR2 as SMNVEV (reference sequence). This CDR3 contains 13 residues. Trimming at V came to 6 bases and at J to 7 bases, leaving 4 bases not matched to a gene. CDR3 loop: CASSPDRGQPQHF. CDR3 coding DNA: TGTGCCAGCAGCCCCGACAGGGGGCAGCCCCAGCATTTT.

This clone was seen only once. The chain couples TRBV6-1 to TRBJ2-1; TRBD2 matches 10 bases. The CDR3 runs 17 residues. In germline, CDR1 is MNHNS, CDR2 SASEGT. V shed 1 base, J shed 10 bases, and the junction held 13 bases outside the gene matches. The CDR3: CASSEGLASGSTGEQFF. CDR3 bases: TGTGCCAGCAGTGAAGGGTTGGCTAGCGGGAGTACGGGGGAGCAGTTCTTC.

The chain couples TRBV30 to TRBJ1-6; perhaps TRBD1 as D (6 bases). The CDR3 sequence is 16 residues long. The germline CDR1 and CDR2 sequences are GTSNPN and SVGIG (reference sequence). V lost 0 bases and J lost 7, with 16 bases in between. The CDR3 protein is CAWSVQGVVLNSPLHF. The CDR3, as DNA: TGTGCCTGGAGTGTACAGGGAGTTGTCCTCAATTCACCCCTCCACTTT.

This clone has only one observation. At one boundary the junction diverges from the germline segment, which might be a read error. The chain carries TRBV27 and TRBJ2-6, with 9 bases lining up with TRBD1. The V gene's germline CDR1 is MNHEY and CDR2 SMNVEV (reference sequence). The CDR3 length is 17 residues. The chain's CDR3 is CASSPDRGKSGANGLTF. DNA of the CDR3: TGTGCCAGCAGCCCGGACAGGGGAAAGTCTGGGGCCAACGGCCTGACTTTC.

This sequence joins TRBV13 and TRBJ2-3; the match to TRBD2 covers 8 bases. The CDR3 covers 17 residues. Per germline, CDR1 PRHDT and CDR2 FYEKMQ (reference sequence). V gave up 1 base and J gave up 7 bases; unmatched junction bases: 13. The CDR3 region is CASSLEVASGLTNTQYF. The CDR3 DNA is TGTGCCAGCAGCTTAGAAGTGGCTAGCGGGCTCACGAATACGCAGTATTTT.

J is TRBJ2-5 and V is TRBV19, with 10 bases identical to TRBD1. Germline V CDR1 and CDR2: LNHDA, SQIVND (reference sequence). The CDR3 extends over 15 amino acids. Unmatched junction bases numbered 8, after V lost 6 bases and J lost 4 bases. CDR3 in amino acids: CASSFRDRGGETQYF. The CDR3 DNA sequence: TGTGCCAGTAGCTTTCGGGACAGGGGAGGAGAGACCCAGTACTTC.

V is TRBV2 and J is TRBJ2-1, with 10 bases matching TRBD2. The CDR3 spans 16 residues. V dropped 0 bases and J dropped 9; count of bases not matched to a gene: 8. Looked up from germline, CDR1 is SNHLY and CDR2 is FYNNEI. CDR3 in amino acids: CASSEAYSGRIGEQFF. The CDR3 coding sequence is TGTGCCAGCAGTGAAGCTTATAGCGGGAGGATAGGTGAGCAGTTCTTC.

The chain is built from TRBV28 and TRBJ2-1; 9 bases fit TRBD2. CDR3 length: 16 amino acids. Looked up from germline, CDR1 is MDHEN and CDR2 is SYDVKM. V gave up 5 bases and J gave up 4 bases; unmatched junction bases: 9. This CDR3 is CASSSAGTSLYNEQFF. The CDR3 DNA reads TGTGCCAGCAGTAGCGCCGGGACTAGCTTATACAATGAGCAGTTCTTC.

This clone was detected only a few times. The chain recombines TRBV6-5 with TRBJ1-3; TRBD1 agrees at 7 bases. This CDR3 is built from 13 residues. With 4 bases clipped from V and 6 bases from J, the junction kept 3 bases outside the gene matches. Looked up from germline, CDR1 is MNHEY and CDR2 is SVGAGI. This chain's CDR3 is CASSLQGTNTIYF. CDR3 sequence (DNA): TGTGCCAGCAGTTTACAGGGGACAAACACCATATATTTT.

This sequence joins TRBV9 and TRBJ1-3; D call uncertain. CDR3 size: 12 residues. CDR1 SGDLS and CDR2 YYNGEE come from the germline V gene. V lost 7 bases to trimming and J lost 0 bases, with 5 bases between them. The CDR3 DNA is TGTGCCAGCGGGAGCTCTGGAAACACCATATATTTT. It specifies CASGSSGNTIYF.

The J gene is TRBJ1-2, the V gene TRBV6-5, with TRBD1 matching 7 bases. V shed 2 bases, J shed 3 bases, and the junction held 3 bases outside the gene matches. Looked up from germline, CDR1 is MNHEY and CDR2 is SVGAGI. CDR3 size: 14 residues. The CDR3 coding sequence is TGTGCCAGCAGTTACACCGGGACAGACTATGGCTACACCTTC. As protein: CASSYTGTDYGYTF.

Here the CDR3 reads CASSFLDTQYF. In DNA form, the CDR3 reads TGTGCCAGCAGTTTTCTTGATACGCAGTATTTT. The chain employs TRBV6-6 and TRBJ2-3, with D unresolved. CDR3 length equals 11 residues. Looked up from germline, CDR1 is MNHNY and CDR2 is SVGAGI (reference sequence). V lost 4 bases and J 6 bases, leaving 5 bases between the germline ends.

In DNA form, the CDR3 reads TGTGCCAGCAGTGAATTAGTGTTGAGAGAGTCCTACGAGCAGTACTTC. It codes for CASSELVLRESYEQYF. This sequence joins TRBV6-1 and TRBJ2-7, with no clear D. Trimming cost V 2 bases and J 1 base, with 15 bases left between them. The CDR3 runs 16 residues. CDR1 is MNHNS, CDR2 SASEGT, per germline.

This clone was seen more than once but under ten times. DNA for the CDR3: TGTGCTAGTGGTTTGTTACGCGGGAGTAACACCGGGGAGCTGTTTTTT. Translating it yields CASGLLRGSNTGELFF. The rearrangement joins TRBV12-5 to TRBJ2-2; 7 bases match TRBD2. This CDR3 has 16 amino acids. The germline gives CDR1 LGHNT, CDR2 FRNRAP. The J segment lost 2 bases and the V segment lost 2 bases, leaving 5 bases of the junction unmatched.

This clone was detected only a few times. The chain uses TRBV9 and TRBJ2-3; TRBD2 matches 16 bases. V was pared by 4 bases and J by 3 bases, with 5 bases of the junction left unmatched. Germline CDR1 reads SGDLS; CDR2 reads YYNGEE. The CDR3 length is 17 residues. CDR3 DNA: TGTGCCAGCAGCACGGGACTAGCGGGGGGGGTAACAGATACGCAGTATTTT. Its protein is CASSTGLAGGVTDTQYF. Full variable domain (outside the CDR3, taken from reference TRBV9 and TRBJ2-3): DSGVTQTPKHLITATGQRVTLRCSPRSGDLSVYWYQQSLDQGLQFLIQYYNGEERAKGNILERFSAQQFPDLHSELNLSSLELGDSALYFCASSTGLAGGVTDTQYFGPGTRLTVL.

As DNA, the CDR3 is TGTGCCAGCTCACCACCGAACTCTGGGACAGGCAATCAGCCCCAGCATTTT. Its protein is CASSPPNSGTGNQPQHF. The chain links TRBV18 to TRBJ1-5, with 7 bases identical to TRBD1. Looked up from germline, CDR1 is KGHSH and CDR2 is LQKENI. V was pared by 0 bases and J by 2 bases, with 7 bases of the junction left unmatched. This CDR3 has 17 amino acids. Full variable domain (outside the CDR3, taken from reference TRBV18 and TRBJ1-5): NAGVMQNPRHLVRRRGQEARLRCSPMKGHSHVYWYRQLPEEGLKFMVYLQKENIIDESGMPKERFSAEFPKEGPSILRIQQVVRGDSAAYFCASSPPNSGTGNQPQHFGDGTRLSIL.

V and J are TRBV5-4 and TRBJ2-3, with D perhaps TRBD2 (6 bases). The V end lost 0 bases, the J end lost 3 bases, and 8 bases lay between the germline ends. Germline loops: CDR1 SGHNT, CDR2 YYREEE (reference sequence). This CDR3 has 14 residues. CDR3 sequence reads: CASSLGGGTDTQYF. The CDR3 DNA is TGTGCCAGCAGCTTGGGTGGAGGGACAGATACGCAGTATTTT.

In this sample, this clone turned up once. The chain combines TRBV19 with TRBJ1-6, with 7 bases identical to TRBD1. Losses at the gene ends were 6 bases for V and 6 bases for J; bases not matched to a gene: 8. The CDR3 extends over 15 amino acids. Germline assignment: CDR1 LNHDA and CDR2 SQIVND (reference sequence). The DNA of the CDR3 is TGTGCCAGTAGAGACGGGACAGTACTTAATTCACCCCTCCACTTT. Its translation is CASRDGTVLNSPLHF.